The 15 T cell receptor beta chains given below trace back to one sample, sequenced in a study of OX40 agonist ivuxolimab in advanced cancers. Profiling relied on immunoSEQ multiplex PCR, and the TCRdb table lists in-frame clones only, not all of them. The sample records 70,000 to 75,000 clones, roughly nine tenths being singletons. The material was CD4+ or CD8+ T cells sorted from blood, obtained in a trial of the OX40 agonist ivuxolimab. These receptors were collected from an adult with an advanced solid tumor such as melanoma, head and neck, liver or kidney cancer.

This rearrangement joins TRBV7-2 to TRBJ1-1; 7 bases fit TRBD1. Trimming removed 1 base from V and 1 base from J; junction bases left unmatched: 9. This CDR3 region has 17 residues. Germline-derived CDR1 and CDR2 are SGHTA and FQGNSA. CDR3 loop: CASSLGTGALSNTEAFF. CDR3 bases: TGTGCCAGCAGCTTAGGGACAGGAGCATTATCGAACACTGAAGCTTTCTTT.

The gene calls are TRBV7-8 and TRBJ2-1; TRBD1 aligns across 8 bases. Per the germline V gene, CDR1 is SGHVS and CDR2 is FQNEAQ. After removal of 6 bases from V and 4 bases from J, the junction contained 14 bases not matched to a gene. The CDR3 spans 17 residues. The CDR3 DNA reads TGTGCCAGCAGAAGTTATGCCCGGGACAGGATATACAATGAGCAGTTCTTC. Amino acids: CASRSYARDRIYNEQFF.

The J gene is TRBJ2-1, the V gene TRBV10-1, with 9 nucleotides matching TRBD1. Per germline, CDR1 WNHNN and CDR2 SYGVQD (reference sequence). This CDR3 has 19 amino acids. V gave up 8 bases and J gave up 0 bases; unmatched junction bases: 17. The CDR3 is CASAAHRGLQPSSYNEQFF. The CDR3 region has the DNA TGCGCCAGCGCAGCCCACAGGGGGCTACAACCTAGCTCCTACAATGAGCAGTTCTTC.

The DNA of the CDR3 is TGTGCCAGCAACGAAAAGGGTAGTTTGAACACTGAAGCTTTCTTT. Translating it yields CASNEKGSLNTEAFF. The rearrangement links TRBV9 to TRBJ1-1; D not resolved. The CDR3 consists of 15 residues. Trimming stripped 6 bases from V and 0 bases from J, with 15 bases between. The germline CDR1 and CDR2 sequences are SGDLS and YYNGEE.

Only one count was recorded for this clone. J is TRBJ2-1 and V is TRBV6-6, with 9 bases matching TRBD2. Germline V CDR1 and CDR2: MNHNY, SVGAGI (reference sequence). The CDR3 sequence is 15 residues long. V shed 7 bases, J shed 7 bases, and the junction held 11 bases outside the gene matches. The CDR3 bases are TGTGCCAGCATTTCTGGGACTAGCTTGGGTAATGAGCAGTTCTTC. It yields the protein CASISGTSLGNEQFF.

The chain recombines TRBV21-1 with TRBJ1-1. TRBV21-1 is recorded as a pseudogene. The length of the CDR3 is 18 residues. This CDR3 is CASSNPFGETGANTEAFF. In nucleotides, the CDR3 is TGTGCCAGCAGCAACCCGTTCGGAGAAACCGGCGCGAACACTGAAGCTTTCTTT.

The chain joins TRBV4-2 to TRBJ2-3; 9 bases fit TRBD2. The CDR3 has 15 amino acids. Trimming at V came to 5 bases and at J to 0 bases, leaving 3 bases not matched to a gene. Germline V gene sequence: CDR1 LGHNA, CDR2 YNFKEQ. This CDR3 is CASSTTSGSTDTQYF. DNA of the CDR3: TGTGCCAGCAGCACGACTAGCGGTAGCACAGATACGCAGTATTTT.

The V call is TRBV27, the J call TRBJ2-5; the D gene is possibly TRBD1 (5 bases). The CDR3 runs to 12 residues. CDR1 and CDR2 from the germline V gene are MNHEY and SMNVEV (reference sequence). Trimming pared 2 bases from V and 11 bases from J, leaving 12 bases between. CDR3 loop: CASSLKGSIQYF. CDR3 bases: TGTGCCAGCAGTTTAAAGGGGTCTATTCAGTACTTC.

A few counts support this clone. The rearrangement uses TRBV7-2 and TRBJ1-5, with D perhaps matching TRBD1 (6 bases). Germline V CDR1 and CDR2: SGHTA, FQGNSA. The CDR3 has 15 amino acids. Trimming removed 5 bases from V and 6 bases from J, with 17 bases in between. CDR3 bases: TGTGCCAGCAGCCCGGACTCAGGGGAAGGTCAGCCCCAGCATTTT. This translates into CASSPDSGEGQPQHF.

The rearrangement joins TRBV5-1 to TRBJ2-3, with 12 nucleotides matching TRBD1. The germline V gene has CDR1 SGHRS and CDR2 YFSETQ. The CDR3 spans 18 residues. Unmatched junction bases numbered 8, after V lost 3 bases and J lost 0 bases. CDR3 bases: TGCGCCAGCAGCTCGGGGACAGGGGGCCTGGTGAGCACAGATACGCAGTATTTT. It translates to CASSSGTGGLVSTDTQYF.

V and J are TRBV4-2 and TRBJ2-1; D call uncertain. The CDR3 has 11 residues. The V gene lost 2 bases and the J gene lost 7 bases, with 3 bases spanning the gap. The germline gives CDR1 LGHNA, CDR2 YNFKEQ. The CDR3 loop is CASSQINEQFF. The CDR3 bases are TGTGCCAGCAGCCAAATTAATGAGCAGTTCTTC.

CDR3 in DNA: TGTGCCAGTAGTATAAGGGGCTTGGGGAGGCCCTCTCAAGAGACCCAGTACTTC. The encoded protein is CASSIRGLGRPSQETQYF. The chain joins TRBV19 to TRBJ2-5; a possible D gene is TRBD2 (6 bases). Looked up from germline, CDR1 is LNHDA and CDR2 is SQIVND (reference sequence). V lost 2 bases and J 2 bases, leaving 21 bases between the germline ends. The CDR3 loop spans 18 amino acids.

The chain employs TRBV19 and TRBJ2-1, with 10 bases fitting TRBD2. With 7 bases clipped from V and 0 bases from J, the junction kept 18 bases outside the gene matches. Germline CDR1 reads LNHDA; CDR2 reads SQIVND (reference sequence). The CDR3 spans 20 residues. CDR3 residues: CASTLFFGTSASSSYNEQFF. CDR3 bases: TGTGCCAGTACTCTCTTTTTCGGGACTAGCGCTAGTAGCTCCTACAATGAGCAGTTCTTC. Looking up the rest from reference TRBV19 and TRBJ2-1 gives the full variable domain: DGGITQSPKYLFRKEGQNVTLSCEQNLNHDAMYWYRQDPGQGLRLIYYSQIVNDFQKGDIAEGYSVSREKKESFPLTVTSAQKNPTAFYLCASTLFFGTSASSSYNEQFFGPGTRLTVL.

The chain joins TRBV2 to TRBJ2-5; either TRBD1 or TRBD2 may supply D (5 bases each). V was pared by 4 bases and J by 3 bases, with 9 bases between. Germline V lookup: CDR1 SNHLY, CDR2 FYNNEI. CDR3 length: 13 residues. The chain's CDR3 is CASSVWGKETQYF. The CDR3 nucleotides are TGTGCCAGCAGTGTCTGGGGGAAAGAGACCCAGTACTTC.

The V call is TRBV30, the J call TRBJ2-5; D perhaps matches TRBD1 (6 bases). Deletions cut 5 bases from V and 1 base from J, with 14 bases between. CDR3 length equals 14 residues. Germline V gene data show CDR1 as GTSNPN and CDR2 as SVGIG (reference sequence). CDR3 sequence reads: CAWEQGLSQETQYF. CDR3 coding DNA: TGTGCCTGGGAACAGGGTCTGTCCCAAGAGACCCAGTACTTC. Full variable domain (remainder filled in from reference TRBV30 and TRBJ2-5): SQTIHQWPATLVQPVGSPLSLECTVEGTSNPNLYWYRQAAGRGLQLLFYSVGIGQISSEVPQNLSASRPQDRQFILSSKKLLLSDSGFYLCAWEQGLSQETQYFGPGTRLLVL.